The clone carrying this T cell receptor (beta chain) was recorded at least ten times. As yet, its antigen is unknown. This entry is derived from a study of metastatic and nonmetastatic thyroid tumors. The CDR3 has 14 residues. Germline V gene lookup returns CDR1 MNHNS and CDR2 SASEGT. Between the trimmed V and J ends, which lost 7 bases and 1 base, there was a span of 13 bases. The authors' processing: A papillary thyroid cancer distant-metastasis classifier was built from CDR3 differences across clinicopathological groups. MiXCR re-clonotyped the PCR reads for TCRdb. TCRdb's processing, not the authors' own work, is the source of the V and J calls. The sample includes about 25,000 clones, under 25% of them seen just once. Study conclusions and caveats: For both blood and tumor, malignant thyroid tumors reportedly showed significantly higher TCR beta diversity than benign nodules did.

Ahead of thyroid surgery, no patient had received treatment of any kind. Sequenced: blood. The rearrangement joins TRBV6-1 to TRBJ1-1, with a tentative D call TRBD1 (6 bases). The sequence derives from a male donor with papillary thyroid cancer or a benign thyroid nodule (not recorded which). Some clones in this sample may be carry-over from other donors' samples. The CDR3 DNA reads TGTGCCAGCAAGGCGGGGACATCGAACACTGAAGCTTTCTTT. Its translation is CASKAGTSNTEAFF.